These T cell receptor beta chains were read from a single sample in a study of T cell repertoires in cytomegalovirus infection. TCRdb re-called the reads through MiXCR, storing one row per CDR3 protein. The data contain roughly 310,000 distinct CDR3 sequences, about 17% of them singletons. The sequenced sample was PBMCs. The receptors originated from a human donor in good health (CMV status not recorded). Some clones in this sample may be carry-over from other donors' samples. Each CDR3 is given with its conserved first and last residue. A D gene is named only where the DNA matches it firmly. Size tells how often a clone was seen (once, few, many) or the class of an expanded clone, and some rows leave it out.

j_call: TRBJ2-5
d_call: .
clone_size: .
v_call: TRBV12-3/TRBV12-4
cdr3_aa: CASRDRVGETQYF
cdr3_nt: TGTGCCAGCCGGGACCGGGTGGGGGAGACCCAGTACTTC

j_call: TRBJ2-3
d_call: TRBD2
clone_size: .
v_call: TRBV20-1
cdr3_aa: CSASGSGGKEYRTDTQYF
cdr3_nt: TGCAGTGCTAGCGGGAGCGGGGGAAAGGAATATCGCACAGATACGCAGTATTTT

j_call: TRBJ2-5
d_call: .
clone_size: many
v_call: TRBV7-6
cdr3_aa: CASSGRVNGETQYF
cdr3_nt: TGTGCTAGCAGCGGCAGGGTTAACGGAGAGACCCAGTACTTC

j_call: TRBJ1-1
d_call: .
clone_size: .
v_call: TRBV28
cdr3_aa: CASTRDTESNTEAFF
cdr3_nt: TGTGCCAGCACCCGGGACACGGAATCGAACACTGAAGCTTTCTTT

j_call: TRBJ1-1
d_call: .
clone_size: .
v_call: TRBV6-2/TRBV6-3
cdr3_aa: CASREAPDTEAFF
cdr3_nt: TGTGCCAGCAGGGAGGCGCCGGACACTGAAGCTTTCTTT

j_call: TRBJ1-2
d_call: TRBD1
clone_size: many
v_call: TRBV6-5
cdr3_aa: CASSYSPTGIFYGYTF
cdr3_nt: TGTGCCAGCAGTTACAGCCCGACAGGGATCTTCTATGGCTACACCTTC

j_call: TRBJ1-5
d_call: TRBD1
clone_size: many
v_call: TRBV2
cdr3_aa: CASSEDRTGGQPQHF
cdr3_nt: TGTGCCAGCAGTGAAGATCGGACAGGAGGTCAGCCCCAGCATTTT

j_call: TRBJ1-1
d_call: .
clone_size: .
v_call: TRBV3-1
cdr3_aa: CASSQGQQANTEAFF
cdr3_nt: TGTGCCAGCAGCCAAGGACAACAGGCGAACACTGAAGCTTTCTTT

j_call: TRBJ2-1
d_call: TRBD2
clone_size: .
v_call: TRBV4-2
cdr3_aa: CASSQGFTGGHNEQFF
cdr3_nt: TGTGCCAGCAGCCAAGGATTTACGGGGGGTCACAATGAGCAGTTCTTC

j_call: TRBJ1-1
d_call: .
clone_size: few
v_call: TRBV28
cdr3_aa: CASSLGGGRGTEAFF
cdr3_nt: TGTGCCAGCAGTTTAGGAGGGGGTAGGGGGACTGAAGCTTTCTTT

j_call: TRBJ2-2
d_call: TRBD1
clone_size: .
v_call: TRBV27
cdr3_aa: CASSSAGGEHTGELFF
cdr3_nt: TGTGCCAGCAGTTCGGCAGGGGGCGAGCACACCGGGGAGCTGTTTTTT

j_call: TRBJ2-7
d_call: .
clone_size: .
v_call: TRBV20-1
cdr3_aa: CSARDWGGEDEQYF
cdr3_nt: TGCAGTGCTAGAGATTGGGGCGGGGAGGACGAGCAGTACTTC

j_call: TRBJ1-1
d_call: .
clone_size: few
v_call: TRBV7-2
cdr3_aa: CASSLDYGGSTEAFF
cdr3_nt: TGTGCCAGCAGCTTAGACTACGGGGGAAGCACTGAAGCTTTCTTT

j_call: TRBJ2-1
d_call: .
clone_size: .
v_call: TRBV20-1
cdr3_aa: CSARRRGGLNEQFF
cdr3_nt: TGCAGTGCTAGGAGGAGGGGGGGCCTCAATGAGCAGTTCTTC

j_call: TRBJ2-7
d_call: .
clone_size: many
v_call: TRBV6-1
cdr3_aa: CASSYQRAASYEQYF
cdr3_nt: TGTGCCAGCAGCTACCAAAGGGCAGCCTCCTACGAGCAGTACTTC

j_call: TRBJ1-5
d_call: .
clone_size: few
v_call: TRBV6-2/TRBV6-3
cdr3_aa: CASSHGGGNQPQHF
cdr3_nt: TGTGCCAGCAGTCACGGGGGGGGGAATCAGCCCCAGCATTTT

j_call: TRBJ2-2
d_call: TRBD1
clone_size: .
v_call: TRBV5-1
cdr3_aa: CASSWGTATGELFF
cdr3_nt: TGCGCCAGCAGCTGGGGGACAGCCACCGGGGAGCTGTTTTTT

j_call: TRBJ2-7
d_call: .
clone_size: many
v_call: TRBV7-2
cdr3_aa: CASSWQADYEQYF
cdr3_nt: TGTGCCAGCAGCTGGCAGGCGGACTACGAGCAGTACTTC

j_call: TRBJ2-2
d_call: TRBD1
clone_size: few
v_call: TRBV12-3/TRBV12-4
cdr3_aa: CASSSWTGYTGELFF
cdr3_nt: TGTGCCAGCAGTTCCTGGACAGGGTACACCGGGGAGCTGTTTTTT

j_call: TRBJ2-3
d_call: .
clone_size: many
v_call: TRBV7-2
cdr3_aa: CASTRDRTFYTDTQYF
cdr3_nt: TGTGCCAGCACCAGAGACAGAACCTTCTACACAGATACGCAGTATTTT

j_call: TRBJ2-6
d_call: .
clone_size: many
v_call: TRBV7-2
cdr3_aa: CASSWSSSGANVLTF
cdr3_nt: TGTGCCAGCAGCTGGTCAAGCTCTGGGGCCAACGTCCTGACTTTC

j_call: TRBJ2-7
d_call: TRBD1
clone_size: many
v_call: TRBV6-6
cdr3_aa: CASRGQGNREQYF
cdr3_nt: TGTGCCAGCAGGGGACAGGGGAACCGCGAGCAGTACTTC

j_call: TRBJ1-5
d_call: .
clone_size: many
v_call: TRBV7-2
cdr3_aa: CASSPPHPGNQPQHF
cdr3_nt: TGTGCCAGCAGCCCACCCCACCCCGGCAATCAGCCCCAGCATTTT

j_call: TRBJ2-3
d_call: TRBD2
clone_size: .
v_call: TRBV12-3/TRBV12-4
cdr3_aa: CASSPRRTSGTDTQYF
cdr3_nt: TGTGCCAGCAGTCCGCGCAGGACTAGCGGGACAGATACGCAGTATTTT

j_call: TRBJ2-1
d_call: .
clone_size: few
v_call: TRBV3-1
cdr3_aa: CASSQGLWPNNEQFF
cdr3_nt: TGTGCCAGCAGCCAGGGACTGTGGCCGAACAATGAGCAGTTCTTC

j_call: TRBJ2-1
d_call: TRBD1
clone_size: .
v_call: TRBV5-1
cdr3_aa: CASSLGYRTGAYNEQFF
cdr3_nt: TGCGCCAGCAGCTTGGGCTACAGGACAGGAGCCTACAATGAGCAGTTCTTC

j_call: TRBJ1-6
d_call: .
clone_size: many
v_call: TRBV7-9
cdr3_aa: CASTESYNSPLHF
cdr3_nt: TGTGCCAGTACTGAGTCCTATAATTCACCCCTCCACTTT

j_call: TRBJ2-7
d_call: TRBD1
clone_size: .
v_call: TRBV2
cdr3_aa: CASRGDSTYEQYF
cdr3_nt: TGTGCCAGCAGGGGGGACAGCACCTACGAGCAGTACTTC

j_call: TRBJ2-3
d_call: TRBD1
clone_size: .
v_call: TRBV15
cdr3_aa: CATSRPTTGGFTDTQYF
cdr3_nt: TGTGCCACCAGCAGACCCACAACAGGGGGATTCACAGATACGCAGTATTTT

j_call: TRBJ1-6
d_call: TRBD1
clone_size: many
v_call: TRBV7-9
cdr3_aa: CASSYRDRPYNSPLHF
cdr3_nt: TGTGCCAGCAGCTACCGGGACAGGCCCTATAATTCACCCCTCCACTTT

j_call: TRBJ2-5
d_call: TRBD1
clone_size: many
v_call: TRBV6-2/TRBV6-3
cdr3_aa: CASSSPTGEETQYF
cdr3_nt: TGTGCCAGCAGTTCGCCGACAGGGGAGGAGACCCAGTACTTC

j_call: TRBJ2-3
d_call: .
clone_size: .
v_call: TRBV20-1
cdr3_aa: CSGLGGPSTDTQYF
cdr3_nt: TGCAGTGGCTTGGGGGGCCCTAGCACAGATACGCAGTATTTT

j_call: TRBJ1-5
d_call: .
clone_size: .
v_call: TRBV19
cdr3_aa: CASSVDLNQPQHF
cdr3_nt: TGTGCCAGTAGTGTCGATCTCAATCAGCCCCAGCATTTT

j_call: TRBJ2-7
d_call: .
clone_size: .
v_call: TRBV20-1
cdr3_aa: CSARAFLRGALGDEQYF
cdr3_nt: TGCAGTGCTAGAGCCTTCCTCCGGGGCGCCTTAGGAGACGAGCAGTACTTC

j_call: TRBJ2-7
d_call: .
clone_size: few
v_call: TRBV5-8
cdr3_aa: CASSPGRDRYEQYF
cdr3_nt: TGTGCCAGCAGCCCGGGGCGGGACCGCTACGAGCAGTACTTC

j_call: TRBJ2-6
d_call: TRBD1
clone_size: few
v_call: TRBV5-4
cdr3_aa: CASSLAGTGVANVLTF
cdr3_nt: TGTGCCAGCAGCTTGGCCGGGACAGGGGTGGCCAACGTCCTGACTTTC

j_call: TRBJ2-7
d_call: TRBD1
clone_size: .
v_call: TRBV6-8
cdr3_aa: CASSQGQGIYEQYF
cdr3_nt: TGTGCCAGCAGTCAGGGACAGGGGATATACGAGCAGTACTTC

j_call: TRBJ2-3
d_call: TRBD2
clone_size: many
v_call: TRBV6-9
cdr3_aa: CASKVRGECTDTQYF
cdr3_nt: TGTGCCAGCAAGGTGCGGGGGGAGTGCACAGATACGCAGTATTTT

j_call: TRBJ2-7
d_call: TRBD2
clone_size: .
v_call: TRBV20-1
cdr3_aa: CSAMSSGPPYEQYF
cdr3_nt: TGCAGTGCTATGTCTAGCGGACCCCCCTACGAGCAGTACTTC

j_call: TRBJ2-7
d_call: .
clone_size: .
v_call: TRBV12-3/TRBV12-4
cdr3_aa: CASSFGEDEQYF
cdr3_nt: TGTGCCAGCAGTTTCGGAGAGGACGAGCAGTACTTC

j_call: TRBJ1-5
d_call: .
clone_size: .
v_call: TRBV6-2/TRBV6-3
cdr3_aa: CASSYSDNNQPQHF
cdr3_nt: TGTGCCAGCAGTTACTCGGACAATAATCAGCCCCAGCATTTT

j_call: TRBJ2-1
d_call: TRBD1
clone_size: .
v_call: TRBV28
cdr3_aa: CASSLSTGSYNEQFF
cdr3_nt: TGTGCCAGCAGTCTCTCGACAGGGAGTTACAATGAGCAGTTCTTC

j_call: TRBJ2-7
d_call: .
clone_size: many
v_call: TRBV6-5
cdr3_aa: CASSIVAGGSYEQYF
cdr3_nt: TGTGCCAGCAGTATCGTGGCAGGGGGGTCCTACGAGCAGTACTTC

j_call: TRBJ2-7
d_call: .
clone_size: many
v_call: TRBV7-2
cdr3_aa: CASSPRGSVAYEQYF
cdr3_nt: TGTGCCAGCAGCCCTAGAGGTAGCGTAGCCTACGAGCAGTACTTC

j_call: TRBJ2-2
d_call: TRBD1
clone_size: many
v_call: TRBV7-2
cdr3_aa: CASSADRLNTGELFF
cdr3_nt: TGTGCCAGCAGCGCGGACAGGCTGAACACCGGGGAGCTGTTTTTT

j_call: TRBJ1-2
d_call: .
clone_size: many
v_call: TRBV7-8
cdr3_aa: CASTSRENGYTF
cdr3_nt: TGTGCCAGCACCAGCAGGGAAAATGGCTACACCTTC

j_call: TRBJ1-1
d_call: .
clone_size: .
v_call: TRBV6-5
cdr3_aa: CASSDPGGSEAFF
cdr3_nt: TGTGCCAGCAGTGACCCTGGGGGGAGTGAAGCTTTCTTT

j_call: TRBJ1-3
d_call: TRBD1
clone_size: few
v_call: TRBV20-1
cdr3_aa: CSAMDRGRWSGNTIYF
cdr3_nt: TGCAGTGCTATGGACAGGGGACGTTGGAGTGGAAACACCATATATTTT

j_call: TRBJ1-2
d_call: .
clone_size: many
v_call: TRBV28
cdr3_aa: CASSLLNYGYTF
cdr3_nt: TGTGCCAGCAGCCTTCTAAACTATGGCTACACCTTC

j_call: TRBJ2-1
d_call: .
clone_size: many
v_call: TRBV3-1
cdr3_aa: CASSIRAAWAEQFF
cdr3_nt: TGTGCCAGCAGCATCCGGGCTGCCTGGGCTGAGCAGTTCTTC

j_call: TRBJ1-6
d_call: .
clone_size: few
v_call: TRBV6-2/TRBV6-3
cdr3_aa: CASSSNLIQPPHF
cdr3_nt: TGTGCCAGCAGTTCCAACTTGATACAGCCACCCCACTTT

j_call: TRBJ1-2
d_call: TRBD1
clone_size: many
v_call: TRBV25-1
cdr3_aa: CASSAHGQGDGYTF
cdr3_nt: TGTGCCAGCAGTGCGCACGGGCAGGGGGATGGCTACACCTTC

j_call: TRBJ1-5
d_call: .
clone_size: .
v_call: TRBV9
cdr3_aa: CASSVAGGNQPQHF
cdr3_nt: TGTGCCAGCAGCGTAGCAGGGGGCAATCAGCCCCAGCATTTT

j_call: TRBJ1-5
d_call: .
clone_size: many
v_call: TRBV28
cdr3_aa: CASITVSGSNQPQHF
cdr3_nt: TGTGCCAGCATAACTGTGAGCGGCAGCAATCAGCCCCAGCATTTT

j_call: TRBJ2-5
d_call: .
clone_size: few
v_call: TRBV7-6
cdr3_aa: CASSPGGLYQETQYF
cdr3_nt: TGTGCCAGCAGCCCCGGAGGGCTGTACCAAGAGACCCAGTACTTC

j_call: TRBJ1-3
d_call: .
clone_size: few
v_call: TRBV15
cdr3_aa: CATSRDSGNTIYF
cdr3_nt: TGTGCCACCAGCAGAGACAGCGGAAACACCATATATTTT

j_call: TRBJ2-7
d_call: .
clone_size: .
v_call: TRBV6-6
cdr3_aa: CASSDFALEQYF
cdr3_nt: TGTGCCAGCAGTGACTTTGCATTGGAGCAGTACTTC